Listed below are T cell receptor beta chains from one sample, sequenced in a study of CD8 T cells in Susac syndrome. Each CDR3 protein is one row after TCRdb ran MiXCR on the immunoSEQ multiplex PCR reads. The data show roughly 170,000 distinct CDR3 sequences, approximately 94% seen once. The sequenced sample was CD4+ T cells from PBMCs. The receptors derive from a human donor with multiple sclerosis. CDR3s include the opening cysteine and the closing phenylalanine or tryptophan. D genes are given only for firm matches. A row's size may be missing; if present it is once, few, many or a size class.

cdr3_nt cdr3_aa clone_size v_call d_call j_call
TGTGCCAGCAGCCGGGTCCCTTATGGCTACACCTTC CASSRVPYGYTF NA TRBV6-5 NA TRBJ1-2
TGTGCCAGCTCACCTAACGAGCGCTCCTACAATGAGCAGTTCTTC CASSPNERSYNEQFF NA TRBV18 NA TRBJ2-1
TGTGCCAGCAGGCAAGGCCAGGGAATGAACGGCTACGAGCAGTACTTC CASRQGQGMNGYEQYF once TRBV6-1 NA TRBJ2-7
TGTGCCACCAGCAGAGATAGAAAAGGCTACGAGCAGTACTTC CATSRDRKGYEQYF NA TRBV15 NA TRBJ2-7
TGTGCCAGCAGTCAGACCGGGACTATGTACAATGAGCAGTTCTTC CASSQTGTMYNEQFF NA TRBV25-1 TRBD2 TRBJ2-1
TGTGCCAGTAGTTCCCAGACAGGACGCGAGACCCAGTACTTC CASSSQTGRETQYF once TRBV19 NA TRBJ2-5
TGTGCCAGTAGTATCGGGGGAAGGCTAAAGAATGAGCAGTTCTTC CASSIGGRLKNEQFF once TRBV19 NA TRBJ2-1
TGCAGTGCGGGGGCCCAGGGGTTTGGCGGGGGTAACATTCAGTACTTC CSAGAQGFGGGNIQYF NA TRBV20-1 NA TRBJ2-4
TGTGCCAGCAGCCAAAGTAGGGGCTGGAAGACCCAGTACTTC CASSQSRGWKTQYF NA TRBV7-6 NA TRBJ2-5
TGTGCCACAGGGACAGGAGATACCTACGAGCAGTACTTC CATGTGDTYEQYF NA TRBV10-3 TRBD1 TRBJ2-7
TGTGCCACCAGCAGTCGGGGGAACCATTCACCCCTCCACTTT CATSSRGNHSPLHF once TRBV15 NA TRBJ1-6
TGTGCCAGCAGCTCTGGGGACACCTCGGGGGGGGCCAACGTCCTGACTTTC CASSSGDTSGGANVLTF once TRBV7-9 NA TRBJ2-6
TGTGCCAGTAGTGAGGACAGCCTCTATGGCTACACCTTC CASSEDSLYGYTF NA TRBV19 NA TRBJ1-2
TGTGCCAGCAGCGGCGTAGCGGCGGGAGGGCTATTCACAGATACGCAGTATTTT CASSGVAAGGLFTDTQYF NA TRBV5-4 TRBD2 TRBJ2-3
TGTGCCAGCATGGAGGCCTTCACAGATACGCAGTATTTT CASMEAFTDTQYF NA TRBV6-6 NA TRBJ2-3
TGCGCCAGCAGAGGGACTAGCGGAGAGACCCAGTACTTC CASRGTSGETQYF once TRBV5-1 TRBD2 TRBJ2-5